A single sample is the source of the 19 T cell receptor beta chains below, sequenced in a study of blood T cell repertoires in COVID-19. This table comes from immunoSEQ multiplex PCR, and its TCRdb copy is limited to in-frame clones, with some not included. The sample holds some 73,000 clones, 85% seen once. Material for sequencing was peripheral blood. These TCRs come from an elderly woman with active or convalescent COVID-19.

This clone was detected a few times. The chain has TRBV7-2 and TRBJ1-2; tentatively, D is TRBD1 (5 bases). Trimming left V 8 bases short and J 2 bases short, with 15 bases between. The CDR3 runs to 14 residues. Looked up from germline, CDR1 is SGHTA and CDR2 is FQGNSA. CDR3 DNA sequence: TGTGCCAGCGAGCGGGGGAGTGGAAACTATGGCTACACCTTC. This gives the protein CASERGSGNYGYTF.

About this clone itself: A much larger clone differs from this one at a single base, so this may be a read error. This specimen includes other DNA sequences encoding the same CDR3. The rearrangement links TRBV9 to TRBJ2-2; 9 bases line up with TRBD2. Unmatched junction bases numbered 8, after V lost 7 bases and J lost 7 bases. The CDR3 is 14 residues long. Germline loops: CDR1 SGDLS, CDR2 YYNGEE. The CDR3 is CASRGGDLRGELFF. The CDR3 DNA sequence: TGTGCCAGCCGCGGGGGGGACTTACGCGGGGAGCTGTTTTTT.

CDR3 region: CASSYFRTGGRTEAFF. DNA of the CDR3: TGTGCCAGCAGTTACTTCCGGACAGGGGGGAGAACTGAAGCTTTCTTT. The chain recombines TRBV6-5 with TRBJ1-1; the match to TRBD1 covers 10 bases. Looked up from germline, CDR1 is MNHEY and CDR2 is SVGAGI. The CDR3 totals 16 residues. V lost 1 base to trimming and J lost 5 bases; unmatched junction nucleotides: 7.

The rearrangement joins TRBV7-8 to TRBJ2-2, with D uncertain. This CDR3 is 12 amino acids long. Germline V gene lookup returns CDR1 SGHVS and CDR2 FQNEAQ. Trimming took off 5 bases at V and 9 bases at J, with 10 bases between the two ends. The CDR3 here is CASSRASRELFF. CDR3 DNA: TGTGCCAGCAGCCGGGCATCCAGGGAGCTGTTTTTT.

The genes are TRBV10-3 and TRBJ1-2; 7 bases match TRBD1. The CDR3 has 15 residues. With 2 bases clipped from V and 4 bases from J, the junction kept 7 bases outside the gene matches. Looked up from germline, CDR1 is ENHRY and CDR2 is SYGVKD. CDR3 sequence (DNA): TGTGCCATCAGTGAGGGAACAGGGGATGTCTATGGCTACACCTTC. Its protein product is CAISEGTGDVYGYTF.

The chain joins TRBV5-1 to TRBJ2-5, with TRBD1 identical over 7 bases. The V gene end was trimmed by 0 bases and the J gene end by 2 bases; junction bases not matched to a gene: 4. Per germline, CDR1 SGHRS and CDR2 YFSETQ. The CDR3 totals 15 residues. The CDR3 DNA reads as TGCGCCAGCAGCTTGGGGGGGACAGTTCAAGAGACCCAGTACTTC. It translates to CASSLGGTVQETQYF.

The genes are TRBV5-1 and TRBJ2-7, with 9 nucleotides matching TRBD1. V shed 7 bases and J 1 base; nucleotides not matched to a gene: 9. This CDR3 is 15 amino acids long. The germline V gene has CDR1 SGHRS and CDR2 YFSETQ. The CDR3 here is CASGNPGQGSYEQYF. The CDR3 DNA reads as TGCGCCAGCGGAAACCCGGGACAGGGATCCTACGAGCAGTACTTC.

This sequence joins TRBV25-1 and TRBJ1-3; 8 bases agree with TRBD1. The ends lost 4 bases at V and 0 bases at J; junction bases unmatched: 8. Germline V CDR1 and CDR2: MGHDK, SYGVNS. The CDR3 contains 17 residues. CDR3 amino acids: CASSAGGSGISGNTIYF. CDR3 DNA: TGTGCCAGCAGTGCAGGGGGCTCGGGAATCTCTGGAAACACCATATATTTT.

This chain joins TRBV5-6 and TRBJ2-5, with 16 bases that match TRBD2. In germline, CDR1 is SGHDT, CDR2 YYEEEE. The CDR3 has 19 residues. V trimming: 4 bases; J trimming: 5 bases; junction bases outside the gene matches: 14. CDR3 in DNA: TGTGCCAGCAGCAGGACCGGGACTAGCGGGGGGGCTTACTTGGAGACCCAGTACTTC. Its protein is CASSRTGTSGGAYLETQYF.

DNA for the CDR3: TGTGCCAGCAGCCCCGCATGGGCGGGGGGGCTCAATGAGCAGTTCTTC. It yields the protein CASSPAWAGGLNEQFF. This chain uses TRBV3-1 (or the pseudogene TRBV3-2) with TRBJ2-1; TRBD2 matches 9 bases. V lost 4 bases to trimming and J lost 6 bases; unmatched junction nucleotides: 10. The CDR3 has 16 amino acids. Germline V gene sequence: CDR1 LGHDT, CDR2 YNNKEL (reference sequence).

This chain uses TRBV30 with TRBJ1-2; a possible D gene is TRBD1 (5 bases). The ends were cut back, 8 bases at V and 7 bases at J, with 14 bases in the middle. The germline gives CDR1 GTSNPN, CDR2 SVGIG (reference sequence). The length of the CDR3 is 11 residues. CDR3 DNA: TGTGCCCGATTCCAGGGATTTGGCTACACCTTC. Protein sequence: CARFQGFGYTF.

The rearrangement uses TRBV7-8 and TRBJ1-2; TRBD1 matches 8 bases. V lost 5 bases to trimming and J lost 2 bases; unmatched junction nucleotides: 7. CDR1 is SGHVS and CDR2 is FQNEAQ in the germline V gene. CDR3 size: 15 residues. This CDR3 reads CASSPDRGGNYGYTF. CDR3 nucleotides: TGTGCCAGCAGCCCAGACAGGGGTGGGAACTATGGCTACACCTTC. Together with reference TRBV7-8 and TRBJ1-2, the CDR3 gives the full variable domain: GAGVSQSPRYKVAKRGQDVALRCDPISGHVSLFWYQQALGQGPEFLTYFQNEAQLDKSGLPSDRFFAERPEGSVSTLKIQRTQQEDSAVYLCASSPDRGGNYGYTFGSGTRLTVV.

This chain joins TRBV20-1 and TRBJ2-1; D remains ambiguous. The CDR3 is 10 residues long. Trimming took 5 bases from V and 5 from J, leaving 4 bases between them. The germline V gene encodes CDR1 DFQATT and CDR2 SNEGSKA (reference sequence). The CDR3 is CSAVNNEQFF. CDR3 bases: TGCAGTGCTGTAAACAATGAGCAGTTCTTC.

The chain uses TRBV30 and TRBJ1-4; possibly TRBD1 for D (5 bases). This CDR3 is 15 amino acids long. V shed 4 bases and J shed 4 bases, with 16 bases lying between them. Germline assignment: CDR1 GTSNPN and CDR2 SVGIG (reference sequence). CDR3 coding DNA: TGTGCCTGGAAACGACGGCAGGGATTTAATGAAAAACTGTTTTTT. Protein sequence: CAWKRRQGFNEKLFF.

The chain employs TRBV19 and TRBJ2-1; tentative D call: TRBD2 (6 bases). The germline gives CDR1 LNHDA, CDR2 SQIVND (reference sequence). The ends were cut back, 4 bases at V and 4 bases at J, with 17 bases in the middle. The CDR3 runs to 16 residues. The CDR3 DNA reads TGTGCCAGTAGTAAGCCCCTTGCGGGGTATTACAATGAGCAGTTCTTC. It codes for CASSKPLAGYYNEQFF.

V is TRBV9 and J is TRBJ1-5; TRBD1 might be the D (5 bases). Per germline, CDR1 SGDLS and CDR2 YYNGEE. There are 15 residues in the CDR3. V was pared by 4 bases and J by 10 bases, with 21 bases between. This CDR3 reads CASSRRGGSLEPQHF. The CDR3 nucleotides read TGTGCCAGCAGCCGAAGGGGAGGGAGTTTGGAACCCCAGCATTTT.

The chain carries TRBV19 and TRBJ1-3; D is ambiguous. This CDR3 has 18 amino acids. V was shortened by 3 bases and J by 0 bases, with 18 bases between the two germline ends. CDR1 LNHDA and CDR2 SQIVND come from the germline V gene (reference sequence). The CDR3 spells CASSMRTVWLLSGNTIYF. The DNA for the CDR3 is TGTGCCAGTAGTATGCGTACAGTCTGGTTACTCTCTGGAAACACCATATATTTT.

J is TRBJ1-4 and V is TRBV3-1 (or the pseudogene TRBV3-2); possibly TRBD1 for D (5 bases). This CDR3 has 17 residues. From germline, CDR1 is LGHDT and CDR2 YNNKEL (reference sequence). V was trimmed by 2 bases and J by 1 base, leaving 14 bases between them. The CDR3 loop reads CASSQPQDTETNEKLFF. DNA of the CDR3: TGTGCCAGCAGCCAACCACAGGACACAGAAACTAATGAAAAACTGTTTTTT.

This chain uses TRBV2 with TRBJ2-3; 15 positions match TRBD2. Trimming cost V 7 bases and J 3 bases; bases outside gene matches: 5. Germline V gene sequence: CDR1 SNHLY, CDR2 FYNNEI. This CDR3 is 16 amino acids long. The CDR3 region has the DNA TGTGCCAGCACCCGGACTAGCGGGGGGGCAACAGATACGCAGTATTTT. It encodes CASTRTSGGATDTQYF. The full variable domain, in which reference TRBV2 and TRBJ2-3 provide the parts outside the CDR3, is EPEVTQTPSHQVTQMGQEVILRCVPISNHLYFYWYRQILGQKVEFLVSFYNNEISEKSEIFDDQFSVERPDGSNFTLKIRSTKLEDSAMYFCASTRTSGGATDTQYFGPGTRLTVL.